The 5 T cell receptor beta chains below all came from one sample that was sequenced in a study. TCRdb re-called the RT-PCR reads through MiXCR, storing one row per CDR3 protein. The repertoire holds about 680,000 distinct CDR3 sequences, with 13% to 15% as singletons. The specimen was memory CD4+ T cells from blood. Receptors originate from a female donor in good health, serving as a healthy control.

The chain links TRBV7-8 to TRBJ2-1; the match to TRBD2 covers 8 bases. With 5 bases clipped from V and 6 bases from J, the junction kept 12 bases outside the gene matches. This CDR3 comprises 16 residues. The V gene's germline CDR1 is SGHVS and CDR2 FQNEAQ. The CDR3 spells CASSQHLELAVNEQFF. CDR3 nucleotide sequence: TGTGCCAGCAGCCAACACTTAGAACTAGCGGTCAATGAGCAGTTCTTC. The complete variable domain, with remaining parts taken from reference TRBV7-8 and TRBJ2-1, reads GAGVSQSPRYKVAKRGQDVALRCDPISGHVSLFWYQQALGQGPEFLTYFQNEAQLDKSGLPSDRFFAERPEGSVSTLKIQRTQQEDSAVYLCASSQHLELAVNEQFFGPGTRLTVL.

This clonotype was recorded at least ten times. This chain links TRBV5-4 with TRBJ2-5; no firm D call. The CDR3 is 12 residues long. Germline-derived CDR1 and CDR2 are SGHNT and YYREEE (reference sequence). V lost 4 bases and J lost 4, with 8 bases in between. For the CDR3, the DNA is TGTGCCAGCAGCCGGCATCCAGAGACCCAGTACTTC. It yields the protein CASSRHPETQYF.

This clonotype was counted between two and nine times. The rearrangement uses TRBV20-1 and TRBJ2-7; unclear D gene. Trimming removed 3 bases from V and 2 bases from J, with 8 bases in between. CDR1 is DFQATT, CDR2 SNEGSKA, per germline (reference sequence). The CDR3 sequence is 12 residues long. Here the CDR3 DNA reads TGCAGTGCTAGTGGTTCAGCCTACGAGCAGTACTTC. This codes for CSASGSAYEQYF.

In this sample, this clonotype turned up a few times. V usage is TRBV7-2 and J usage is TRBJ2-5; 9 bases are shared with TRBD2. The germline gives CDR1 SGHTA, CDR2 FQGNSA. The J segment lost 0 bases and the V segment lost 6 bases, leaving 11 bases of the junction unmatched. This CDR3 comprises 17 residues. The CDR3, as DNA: TGTGCCAGCAGTAAAGGGGTGGCTAGCGGGAACCAAGAGACCCAGTACTTC. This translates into CASSKGVASGNQETQYF.

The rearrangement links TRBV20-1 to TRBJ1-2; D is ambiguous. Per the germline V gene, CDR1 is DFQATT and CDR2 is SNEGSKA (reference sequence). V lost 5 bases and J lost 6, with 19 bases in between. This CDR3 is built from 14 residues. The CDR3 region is CSASRPGYADGYTF. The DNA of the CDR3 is TGCAGTGCTTCTCGACCGGGGTACGCTGATGGCTACACCTTC.